This TCR beta chain is drawn from a study of control samples from healthy donors and cancer patients. Trimming left V 6 bases short and J 7 bases short, with 12 bases between. The CDR3 spans 11 residues. Germline V gene sequence: CDR1 DFQATT, CDR2 SNEGSKA (reference sequence). Some clones are missing from TCRdb's copy, which holds only in-frame ones; the method was immunoSEQ multiplex PCR. The table has 200,000 to 250,000 clones, about 94% seen once. This chain connects TRBV20-1 to TRBJ1-1, with D unresolved. This TCR was recovered from a man between 50 and 59 years old in good health. The specimen sequenced was blood. The CDR3 DNA follows: TGCAGTGCCGACGGTCTGAGTGAAGCTTTCTTT. Protein sequence: CSADGLSEAFF.